Below, 7 T cell receptor beta chains from the same sample are listed, as sequenced in a study of T cell repertoires and leukemia-associated antigens. MiXCR, applied by TCRdb to the 5' RACE reads, yields one record per CDR3 protein. The sample has some 11,000 distinct CDR3 sequences, more than 40% seen once; the top ten hold 30% to 40%. These receptors have no identified antigens. The specimen sequenced was CD3+ T cells sorted from blood and cultured. The source is a female donor in good health.

The chain combines TRBV6-1 with TRBJ2-7, with 9 bases that match TRBD1. This CDR3 has 14 amino acids. Germline lookup yields CDR1 MNHNS and CDR2 SASEGT. Unmatched junction bases numbered 8, after V lost 9 bases and J lost 2 bases. In DNA form, the CDR3 reads TGTGCCAGTGCAGACAGGGGGGCTGCCTACGAGCAGTACTTC. Translating it yields CASADRGAAYEQYF.

With respect to this clonotype: A read error may account for a junction end that differs from germline. This chain joins TRBV12-3 or TRBV12-4 and TRBJ2-3, with 7 nucleotides matching TRBD1. This CDR3 has 14 residues. The CDR3 reads CTSSLYKGADTQYF. As DNA, the CDR3 is TGTACCAGTAGTTTGTATAAGGGGGCCGATACGCAGTATTTT.

The J gene is TRBJ2-7, the V gene TRBV5-1; weak D call: TRBD2 (5 bases). CDR1 is SGHRS and CDR2 is YFSETQ in the germline V gene. V lost 1 base and J lost 7, with 18 bases in between. The CDR3 sequence is 15 residues long. CDR3 in DNA: TGCGCCAGCAGCTTGATGCCGGGGTCGGGCGGGGAGCAGTACTTC. Residues: CASSLMPGSGGEQYF.

The J gene is TRBJ2-1, the V gene TRBV4-3; 14 bases match TRBD2. The CDR3 runs to 18 residues. V lost 2 bases, J lost 5 bases, and 8 bases stayed unmatched. The germline CDR1 and CDR2 sequences are LGHNA and YSLEER. The CDR3 protein is CASSQSPGLAGGHNEQFF. The DNA for the CDR3 is TGCGCCAGCAGCCAAAGTCCTGGACTAGCGGGAGGTCACAATGAGCAGTTCTTC.

This clonotype is labeled medium-sized. The V gene is TRBV7-8, the J gene TRBJ2-4; D uncertain. Trimming shortened V by 2 bases and J by 1 base, and 12 bases separated the two germline ends. This CDR3 has 16 amino acids. Per germline, CDR1 SGHVS and CDR2 FQNEAQ. CDR3 in amino acids: CASSLSWATAKNIQYF. The CDR3 DNA sequence: TGTGCCAGCAGCTTATCGTGGGCGACCGCCAAAAACATTCAGTACTTC.

CDR3: CASSATTSGPYNEQFF. The DNA for the CDR3 is TGTGCCAGCAGCGCTACCACTAGCGGGCCCTACAATGAGCAGTTCTTC. The chain links TRBV7-3 to TRBJ2-1; 9 nucleotides line up with TRBD2. The trim removed 5 bases at V and 2 bases at J, leaving 7 bases unmatched. There are 16 residues in the CDR3. From germline, CDR1 is SGHTA and CDR2 FQGTGA.

V and J are TRBV24-1 and TRBJ2-1; 7 nucleotides agree with TRBD1. The CDR3 is 16 residues long. The trim removed 7 bases at V and 3 bases at J, leaving 11 bases unmatched. Germline V gene sequence: CDR1 KGHDR, CDR2 SFDVKD. The CDR3: CATSSNRGWDYNEQFF. As DNA, the CDR3 is TGTGCCACCAGCAGCAACAGGGGCTGGGACTACAATGAGCAGTTCTTC.